A single sample is the source of the 32 T cell receptor beta chains below, sequenced in a study of immune evolution from preneoplasia to lung adenocarcinoma. The protocol was immunoSEQ multiplex PCR, while the TCRdb copy is restricted to in-frame clones and leaves out a portion. The sample lists just over 2,000 clones, 82% occurring once. Sequenced sample: FFPE adjacent normal lung tissue. These receptors were collected from a person aged 65 to 79 with lung adenocarcinoma.

This chain uses TRBV2 with TRBJ2-1; 10 nucleotides agree with TRBD2. This CDR3 is built from 17 residues. Germline V CDR1 and CDR2: SNHLY, FYNNEI. The trim removed 0 bases at V and 5 bases at J, leaving 7 bases unmatched. CDR3 sequence reads: CASSEALLAGVDNEQFF. The CDR3 DNA follows: TGTGCCAGCAGTGAAGCGCTTCTAGCGGGAGTGGACAATGAGCAGTTCTTC.

This chain joins TRBV10-3 and TRBJ1-1; TRBD1 matches at 8 bases. This CDR3 region has 15 residues. CDR1 is ENHRY, CDR2 SYGVKD, per germline. Trimming at V came to 2 bases and at J to 6 bases, leaving 8 bases not matched to a gene. CDR3 residues: CAISEPRQGYAEAFF. The CDR3 DNA sequence: TGTGCCATCAGTGAGCCTAGACAGGGGTACGCTGAAGCTTTCTTT.

This rearrangement joins TRBV9 to TRBJ2-3; 12 nucleotides match TRBD2. Germline V lookup: CDR1 SGDLS, CDR2 YYNGEE. The CDR3 sequence is 16 residues long. V trimming: 4 bases; J trimming: 7 bases; junction bases outside the gene matches: 10. This CDR3 is CASSRDWTSGTNTQYF. The CDR3 DNA reads TGTGCCAGCAGCCGCGATTGGACTAGCGGGACAAATACGCAGTATTTT.

The chain joins TRBV29-1 to TRBJ2-7, with TRBD2 identical over 12 bases. Trimming at V came to 6 bases and at J to 1 base, leaving 10 bases not matched to a gene. The V gene's germline CDR1 is SQVTM and CDR2 ANQGSEA. The CDR3 contains 16 residues. The CDR3 reads CSVGGPSGRGSYEQYF. The CDR3 nucleotides read TGCAGCGTCGGAGGCCCTAGCGGGAGGGGTTCCTACGAGCAGTACTTC.

This clone came up once. J is TRBJ1-1 and V is TRBV4-3, with no clear D. Germline lookup yields CDR1 LGHNA and CDR2 YSLEER. This CDR3 is built from 14 residues. Trimming stripped 1 base from V and 1 base from J, with 7 bases between. The CDR3 region has the DNA TGCGCCAGCAGCCAAGTCTACAGGAACACTGAAGCTTTCTTT. It is translated as CASSQVYRNTEAFF.

The rearrangement joins TRBV30 to TRBJ2-7; a weak D match, TRBD1 (6 bases). V gave up 3 bases and J gave up 3 bases, with 6 bases separating them. The CDR3 is 11 amino acids. Germline CDR1 is GTSNPN and CDR2 is SVGIG (reference sequence). In DNA form, the CDR3 reads TGTGCCTGGAGACAGGGCTACGAGCAGTACTTC. It is translated as CAWRQGYEQYF.

The rearrangement joins TRBV5-4 to TRBJ2-2, with 14 bases fitting TRBD2. Germline CDR1 reads SGHNT; CDR2 reads YYREEE (reference sequence). The CDR3 spans 16 residues. V shed 4 bases, J shed 6 bases, and the junction held 5 bases outside the gene matches. The CDR3 loop is CASSPGLAGASGELFF. The CDR3 DNA follows: TGTGCCAGCAGCCCGGGACTAGCGGGAGCGTCCGGGGAGCTGTTTTTT. The full variable domain, its missing parts supplied by reference TRBV5-4 and TRBJ2-2, is ETGVTQSPTHLIKTRGQQVTLRCSSQSGHNTVSWYQQALGQGPQFIFQYYREEENGRGNFPPRFSGLQFPNYSSELNVNALELDDSALYLCASSPGLAGASGELFFGEGSRLTVL.

This chain joins TRBV7-9 and TRBJ2-5; 13 bases match TRBD2. J lost 2 bases, V lost 6 bases, and 6 bases had no gene match. CDR3 size: 16 residues. Germline values: CDR1 SEHNR, CDR2 FQNEAQ (reference sequence). The CDR3 here is CASRGVGLAGQETQYF. The CDR3 DNA reads as TGTGCCAGCAGAGGGGTGGGACTAGCGGGACAAGAGACCCAGTACTTC.

The V gene is TRBV9, the J gene TRBJ1-1; D is ambiguous. Germline V lookup: CDR1 SGDLS, CDR2 YYNGEE. Trimming cost V 3 bases and J 4 bases, with 16 bases left between them. The CDR3 totals 15 residues. The CDR3, as DNA: TGTGCCAGCAGCGCAGTCGGCGCTGGGGTCACTGAAGCTTTCTTT. The encoded protein is CASSAVGAGVTEAFF.

V gene TRBV7-9 combines with J gene TRBJ2-1, with D possibly being TRBD1 or TRBD2 (7 bases each). Germline CDR1 is SEHNR and CDR2 is FQNEAQ (reference sequence). V was pared by 2 bases and J by 4 bases, with 21 bases between. This CDR3 spans 18 amino acids. CDR3 protein: CASSLRGEARGGYNEQFF. The CDR3 DNA sequence: TGTGCCAGCAGCTTAAGAGGGGAAGCCAGGGGGGGTTACAATGAGCAGTTCTTC.

The V gene is TRBV28, the J gene TRBJ1-2; D perhaps matches TRBD1 (6 bases). The V end was cut by 6 bases, the J end by 3 bases, with 8 bases between. Per germline, CDR1 MDHEN and CDR2 SYDVKM. CDR3 length equals 12 residues. The CDR3 loop reads CASSRGDYGYTF. The CDR3 nucleotides are TGTGCCAGCAGCAGGGGTGACTATGGCTACACCTTC.

V is TRBV27 and J is TRBJ2-7; 11 bases fit TRBD2. The CDR3 runs to 15 residues. V gave up 6 bases and J gave up 2 bases; unmatched junction bases: 6. The V gene's germline CDR1 is MNHEY and CDR2 SMNVEV (reference sequence). The CDR3 DNA is TGTGCCAGCAGCCCAGGGACTAGCGGAGCCTACGAGCAGTACTTC. Encoded protein: CASSPGTSGAYEQYF.

The chain uses TRBV5-6 and TRBJ2-3, with no clear D. Germline CDR1 is SGHDT and CDR2 is YYEEEE. The CDR3 sequence is 13 residues long. The V gene lost 0 bases and the J gene lost 4 bases, with 6 bases spanning the gap. Here the CDR3 reads CASSLGRADTQYF. DNA for the CDR3: TGTGCCAGCAGCTTGGGTAGGGCAGATACGCAGTATTTT. Filled out from reference TRBV5-6 and TRBJ2-3, the complete variable domain reads DAGVTQSPTHLIKTRGQQVTLRCSPKSGHDTVSWYQQALGQGPQFIFQYYEEEERQRGNFPDRFSGHQFPNYSSELNVNALLLGDSALYLCASSLGRADTQYFGPGTRLTVL.

This clone was counted a few times. The CDR3: CASSPGTSGVNTGELFF. CDR3 DNA sequence: TGTGCCAGCAGCCCCGGGACTAGCGGGGTGAACACCGGGGAGCTGTTTTTT. The chain combines TRBV5-4 with TRBJ2-2, with 13 positions matching TRBD2. Germline V gene sequence: CDR1 SGHNT, CDR2 YYREEE (reference sequence). V was pared by 4 bases and J by 1 base, with 4 bases of the junction left unmatched. The CDR3 is 17 amino acids.

This clone is large by share. The rearrangement uses TRBV7-2 and TRBJ1-2; D call uncertain. CDR1 and CDR2 (germline): SGHTA, FQGNSA. The CDR3 spans 14 residues. V lost 4 bases to trimming and J lost 0 bases, with 9 bases between them. CDR3 region: CASSSPQANYGYTF. The CDR3 region has the DNA TGTGCCAGCAGCTCCCCTCAGGCTAACTATGGCTACACCTTC. The variable domain in full, completed from reference TRBV7-2 and TRBJ1-2, reads GAGVSQSPSNKVTEKGKDVELRCDPISGHTALYWYRQSLGQGLEFLIYFQGNSAPDKSGLPSDRFSAERTGGSVSTLTIQRTQQEDSAVYLCASSSPQANYGYTFGSGTRLTVV.

The chain recombines TRBV30 with TRBJ1-3; no firm D call. Trimming took off 2 bases at V and 0 bases at J, with 14 bases between the two ends. The CDR3 spans 16 residues. Germline CDR1 is GTSNPN and CDR2 is SVGIG (reference sequence). The CDR3 DNA follows: TGTGCCTGGAGTTACATGGAGACGAGCTCTGGAAACACCATATATTTT. This gives the protein CAWSYMETSSGNTIYF.

V is TRBV4-1 and J is TRBJ2-5; no clear D gene. The CDR3 is 12 amino acids. From germline, CDR1 is MGHRA and CDR2 YSYEKL. With 4 bases removed from V and 4 bases from J, the gap between germline ends came to 7 bases. The CDR3 protein is CASSPERETQYF. DNA of the CDR3: TGCGCCAGCAGCCCTGAGAGAGAGACCCAGTACTTC.

The chain is built from TRBV30 and TRBJ2-2, with D perhaps matching TRBD2 (7 bases). Germline-derived CDR1 and CDR2 are GTSNPN and SVGIG (reference sequence). The germline V and J ends were trimmed by 4 bases and 5 bases, with 14 bases remaining between them. This CDR3 is built from 14 residues. The CDR3 coding sequence is TGTGCCTGGATGCGGGGGCTCGTAACCGGGGAGCTGTTTTTT. Encoded protein: CAWMRGLVTGELFF.

The J gene is TRBJ1-5, the V gene TRBV19; D possibly corresponds to TRBD1 (5 bases). V lost 6 bases, J lost 7 bases, and 22 bases lay in between. Germline loops: CDR1 LNHDA, CDR2 SQIVND (reference sequence). The CDR3 totals 16 residues. As DNA, the CDR3 is TGTGCCAGTAGAACAGTCATAGCAGGGTTCGGACAGCCCCAGCATTTT. Translation: CASRTVIAGFGQPQHF.

The chain links TRBV12-5 to TRBJ2-1, with a weak D call TRBD2 (6 bases). The V gene lost 4 bases and the J gene lost 8 bases, with 24 bases spanning the gap. This CDR3 is built from 17 residues. The germline CDR1 and CDR2 sequences are LGHNT and FRNRAP. The chain's CDR3 is CASGSQTSRASIHEQFF. CDR3 DNA: TGTGCTAGTGGTTCACAAACTAGCCGGGCCAGCATCCATGAGCAGTTCTTC.

The rearrangement uses TRBV27 and TRBJ1-2; TRBD1 matches 8 bases. This CDR3 contains 15 residues. The germline V gene has CDR1 MNHEY and CDR2 SMNVEV (reference sequence). V shed 5 bases, J shed 4 bases, and the junction held 9 bases outside the gene matches. The CDR3 DNA follows: TGTGCCAGCAGTCCTACAGGGGGTAGTGGCTATGGCTACACCTTC. This translates into CASSPTGGSGYGYTF.

This clone was counted a few times. The chain recombines TRBV10-3 with TRBJ2-7, with D hard to call. CDR3 size: 13 residues. Germline CDR1 reads ENHRY; CDR2 reads SYGVKD. Deletions cut 2 bases from V and 3 bases from J, with 8 bases between. In DNA form, the CDR3 reads TGTGCCATCAGTGAGGGCCCCGGCTACGAGCAGTACGTC. It translates to CAISEGPGYEQYV.

The table lists this clone with a few counts. The chain employs TRBV7-6 and TRBJ2-1; TRBD2 matches at 15 bases. Germline assignment: CDR1 SGHVS and CDR2 FNYEAQ. Trimming took 1 base from V and 7 from J; bases not matched to a gene: 5. CDR3 length: 17 residues. The CDR3 sequence is CASSLGLGLAGGNEQFF. The CDR3 DNA reads TGTGCCAGCAGCTTAGGTTTGGGACTAGCGGGAGGAAATGAGCAGTTCTTC.

The genes are TRBV20-1 and TRBJ1-2; D not resolved. Trimming took 7 bases from V and 0 from J, leaving 6 bases between them. Germline-derived CDR1 and CDR2 are DFQATT and SNEGSKA (reference sequence). The CDR3 runs to 11 residues. The CDR3 DNA reads as TGCAGTGGAACCCCTAACTATGGCTACACCTTC. Residues: CSGTPNYGYTF.

The chain uses TRBV7-3 and TRBJ2-2; tentative D call: TRBD2 (6 bases). Germline CDR1 is SGHTA and CDR2 is FQGTGA. Trimming stripped 5 bases from V and 3 bases from J, with 13 bases between. The CDR3 has 15 amino acids. CDR3 coding DNA: TGTGCCAGCAGCATTATCGGAGGGGACACCGGGGAGCTGTTTTTT. This gives the protein CASSIIGGDTGELFF.

This clone is large by share. The chain uses TRBV7-6 and TRBJ2-7; possible D gene TRBD2, 5 bases. The CDR3 contains 12 residues. Germline V gene lookup returns CDR1 SGHVS and CDR2 FNYEAQ. V gave up 5 bases and J gave up 5 bases, with 10 bases separating them. The DNA for the CDR3 is TGTGCCAGCAGCGGGGAGCTCGACGAGCAGTACTTC. This gives the protein CASSGELDEQYF.

This rearrangement joins TRBV29-1 to TRBJ2-2; D possibly uses TRBD1 or TRBD2 (7 bases each). The V gene's germline CDR1 is SQVTM and CDR2 ANQGSEA. The CDR3 is 15 residues long. Trimming pared 1 base from V and 5 bases from J, leaving 14 bases between. The CDR3 protein is CSVEVQGGGTGELFF. The CDR3 DNA sequence: TGCAGCGTTGAAGTTCAGGGGGGGGGAACCGGGGAGCTGTTTTTT.

The DNA of the CDR3 is TGTGCCAGCAGTCAGGACAGTTATGGCTACACCTTC. This sequence encodes CASSQDSYGYTF. J is TRBJ1-2 and V is TRBV6-6, with D possibly being TRBD1 (6 bases). The CDR3 runs 12 residues. Looked up from germline, CDR1 is MNHNY and CDR2 is SVGAGI (reference sequence). V lost 5 bases, J lost 5 bases, and 9 bases lay in between.

This clone was observed a few times. The rearrangement links TRBV21-1 to TRBJ2-3. TRBV21-1 is listed as a pseudogene. CDR3 length: 17 residues. CDR3 sequence reads: CASSAYGEDASTDTQYF. In DNA, the CDR3 is TGTGCCAGCAGCGCCTATGGGGAAGACGCTAGCACAGATACGCAGTATTTT.

The V gene is TRBV28, the J gene TRBJ1-5; D gene ambiguous. Trimming cost V 8 bases and J 1 base, with 6 bases left between them. The CDR3 covers 12 residues. Germline V gene lookup returns CDR1 MDHEN and CDR2 SYDVKM. The CDR3 DNA reads as TGTGCCAGCGATACGAGCAATCAGCCCCAGCATTTT. This translates into CASDTSNQPQHF.

This clone was counted once. The chain has TRBV14 and TRBJ2-5; D unclear. Germline assignment: CDR1 SGHDN and CDR2 FVKESK. V was trimmed by 0 bases and J by 6 bases, leaving 5 bases between them. The CDR3 consists of 12 residues. This CDR3 reads CASSQDRKTQYF. The CDR3 DNA sequence: TGTGCCAGCAGCCAAGATAGGAAGACCCAGTACTTC.

The chain joins TRBV29-1 to TRBJ2-7, with TRBD1 matching over 9 bases. CDR1 SQVTM and CDR2 ANQGSEA come from the germline V gene. V trimming: 4 bases; J trimming: 6 bases; junction bases outside the gene matches: 10. This CDR3 is built from 14 residues. The CDR3 region is CSVGRGQGIGEQYF. CDR3 bases: TGCAGCGTTGGGAGGGGACAGGGCATAGGCGAGCAGTACTTC.